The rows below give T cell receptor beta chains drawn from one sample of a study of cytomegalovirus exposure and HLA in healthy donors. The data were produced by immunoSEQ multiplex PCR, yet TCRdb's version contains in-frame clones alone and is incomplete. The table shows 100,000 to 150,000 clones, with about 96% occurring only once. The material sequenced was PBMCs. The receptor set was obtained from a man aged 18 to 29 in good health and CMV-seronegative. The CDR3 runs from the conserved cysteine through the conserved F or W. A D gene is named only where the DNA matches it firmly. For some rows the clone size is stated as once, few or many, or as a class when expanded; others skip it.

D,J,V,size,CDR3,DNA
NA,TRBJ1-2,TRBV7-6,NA,CASSFAPGVAGGYTF,TGTGCCAGCAGCTTTGCCCCGGGAGTAGCGGGTGGCTACACCTTC
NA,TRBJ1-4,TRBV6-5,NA,CASSPRMDEKLFF,TGTGCCAGCAGTCCGAGGATGGATGAAAAACTGTTTTTT
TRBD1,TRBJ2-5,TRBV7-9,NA,CASSQDREQETQYF,TGTGCCAGCAGCCAGGACAGGGAGCAAGAGACCCAGTACTTC
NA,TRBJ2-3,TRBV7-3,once,CASSLNRPSDSDTQYF,TGTGCCAGCAGCCTCAACCGGCCTAGCGACTCAGATACGCAGTATTTT
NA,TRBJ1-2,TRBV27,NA,CASSLLSGADYGYTF,TGTGCCAGCAGTTTACTCTCAGGGGCAGACTATGGCTACACCTTC
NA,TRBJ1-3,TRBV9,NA,CASSVEASSGNTIYF,TGTGCCAGCAGCGTAGAAGCGTCCTCTGGAAACACCATATATTTT
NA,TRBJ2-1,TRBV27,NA,CASATPRASDNEQFF,TGTGCCAGCGCTACCCCCAGGGCTAGTGACAATGAGCAGTTCTTC
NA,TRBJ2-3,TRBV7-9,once,CASSLGGSGEPSFTDTQYF,TGTGCCAGCAGCTTAGGCGGGTCGGGAGAACCCTCTTTCACAGATACGCAGTATTTT
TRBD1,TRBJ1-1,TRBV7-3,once,CASSLTGERTEAFF,TGTGCCAGCAGCTTGACAGGGGAGAGGACTGAAGCTTTCTTT
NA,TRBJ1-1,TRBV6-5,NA,CASTQGGGNTEAFF,TGTGCCAGCACCCAGGGAGGGGGGAACACTGAAGCTTTCTTT
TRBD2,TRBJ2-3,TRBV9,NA,CASSVKRAWEGQLDTQYF,TGTGCCAGCAGCGTAAAGAGGGCATGGGAGGGCCAATTAGATACGCAGTATTTT
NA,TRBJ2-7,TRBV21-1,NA,CASRGLAGPGDEQYF,TGTGCCAGCCGGGGGCTAGCGGGACCTGGGGACGAGCAGTACTTC
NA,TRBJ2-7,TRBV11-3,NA,CASSRFPQAVNEQYF,TGTGCCAGCAGCCGATTTCCGCAGGCAGTTAACGAGCAGTACTTC
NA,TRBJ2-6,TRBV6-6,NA,CASSSYRNSGANVLTF,TGTGCCAGCAGCTCATACAGAAACTCTGGGGCCAACGTCCTGACTTTC
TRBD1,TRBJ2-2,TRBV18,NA,CASSPQQGTGELFF,TGTGCCAGCTCACCTCAACAGGGGACCGGGGAGCTGTTTTTT
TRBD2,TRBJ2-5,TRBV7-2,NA,CASSSGLAAQETQYF,TGTGCCAGCAGCTCAGGACTAGCGGCCCAAGAGACCCAGTACTTC
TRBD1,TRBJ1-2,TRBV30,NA,CAWNTGTGDYGDTF,TGTGCCTGGAATACCGGGACAGGGGATTATGGGGACACCTTC
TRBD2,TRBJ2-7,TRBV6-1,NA,CASRDRAGVRYEQYF,TGTGCCAGCAGAGACAGAGCGGGAGTCAGGTACGAGCAGTACTTC
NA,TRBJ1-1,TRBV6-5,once,CASSRNRVRTEAFF,TGTGCCAGCAGTCGAAACAGGGTGAGGACTGAAGCTTTCTTT
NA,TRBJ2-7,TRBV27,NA,CASSFYRTESYEQYF,TGTGCCAGCAGTTTTTATCGGACAGAGTCCTACGAGCAGTACTTC
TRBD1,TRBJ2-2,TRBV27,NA,CASSSLYSYGTGVTGELFF,TGTGCCAGCAGTTCTCTTTACTCGTATGGGACAGGGGTAACCGGGGAGCTGTTTTTT
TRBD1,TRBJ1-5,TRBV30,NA,CAWSEGQTNQPQHF,TGTGCCTGGAGTGAGGGACAGACGAATCAGCCCCAGCATTTT
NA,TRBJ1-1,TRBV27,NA,CASSFRENTEAFF,TGTGCCAGCAGTTTCCGGGAGAACACTGAAGCTTTCTTT
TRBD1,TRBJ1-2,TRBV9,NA,CASSGQGSFYGYTF,TGTGCCAGCAGCGGACAGGGTTCCTTCTATGGCTACACCTTC
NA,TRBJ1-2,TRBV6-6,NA,CASTPGGGDGYTF,TGTGCCAGCACTCCCGGCGGGGGGGACGGCTACACCTTC
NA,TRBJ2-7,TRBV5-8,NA,CASSLVGAHEQYF,TGTGCCAGCAGCTTGGTTGGGGCCCACGAGCAGTACTTC
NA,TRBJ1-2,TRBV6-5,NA,CASSYQGIQRGYTF,TGTGCCAGCAGTTACCAGGGTATTCAGCGTGGCTACACCTTC
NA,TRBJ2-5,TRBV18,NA,CASSPGAEQETQYF,TGTGCCAGCTCACCGGGCGCAGAGCAAGAGACCCAGTACTTC
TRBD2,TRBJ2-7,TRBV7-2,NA,CASSFPGLAGVEQYF,TGTGCCAGCAGCTTTCCGGGACTAGCGGGAGTCGAGCAGTACTTC
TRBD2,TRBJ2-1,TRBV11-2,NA,CASTGLAGGSKFF,TGTGCCAGCACCGGACTAGCGGGAGGATCCAAGTTCTTC
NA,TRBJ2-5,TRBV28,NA,CAGRGRGAGETQYF,TGTGCCGGCAGAGGCAGGGGCGCCGGGGAGACCCAGTACTTC
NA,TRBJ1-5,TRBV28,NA,CASSVDKGNQPQHF,TGTGCCAGCAGTGTGGACAAGGGCAATCAGCCCCAGCATTTT
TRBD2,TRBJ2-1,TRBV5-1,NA,CASRGLAGEFNEQFF,TGCGCCAGCAGGGGATTAGCGGGAGAGTTCAATGAGCAGTTCTTC
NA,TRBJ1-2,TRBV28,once,CASSSPDSLLRYGYTF,TGTGCCAGCAGTTCCCCGGACAGCCTACTGAGGTATGGCTACACCTTC
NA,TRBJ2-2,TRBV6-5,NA,CASSRYSELRGELFF,TGTGCCAGCAGTCGCTACTCGGAGCTGAGAGGGGAGCTGTTTTTT
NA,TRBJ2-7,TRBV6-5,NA,CASSYEHSSYEQYF,TGTGCCAGCAGTTACGAGCATAGCTCCTACGAGCAGTACTTC
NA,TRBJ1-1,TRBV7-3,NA,CASSLPGETEAFF,TGTGCCAGCAGCTTACCAGGGGAAACTGAAGCTTTCTTT
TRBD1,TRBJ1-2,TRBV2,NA,CASRDRGTNYGYTF,TGTGCCAGCAGGGACAGGGGAACGAACTATGGCTACACCTTC
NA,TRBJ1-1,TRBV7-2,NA,CASSFSNTEAFF,TGTGCCAGCAGCTTCTCGAACACTGAAGCTTTCTTT
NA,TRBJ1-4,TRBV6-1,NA,CASSFRSENEKLFF,TGTGCCAGCAGTTTCCGCAGCGAGAATGAAAAACTGTTTTTT
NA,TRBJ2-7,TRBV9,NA,CASSVGGSSDEQYF,TGTGCCAGCAGCGTAGGGGGCAGCTCCGACGAGCAGTACTTC
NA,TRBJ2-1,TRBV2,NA,CASSGGGLTSYNEQFF,TGTGCCAGCAGTGGGGGAGGACTAACTTCTTACAATGAGCAGTTCTTC
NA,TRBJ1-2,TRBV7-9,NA,CASGLVSYGYTF,TGTGCCAGCGGATTAGTGAGCTATGGCTACACCTTC
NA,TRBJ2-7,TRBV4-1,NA,CASSQGVPEGAYEQYF,TGCGCCAGCAGCCAAGGAGTTCCGGAAGGGGCCTACGAGCAGTACTTC
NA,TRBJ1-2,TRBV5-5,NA,CASSRRANGYTF,TGTGCCAGCAGCCGCAGGGCCAATGGCTACACCTTC
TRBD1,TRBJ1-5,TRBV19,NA,CASSFDREEQPQHF,TGTGCCAGTTCTTTCGACAGGGAGGAACAGCCCCAGCATTTT
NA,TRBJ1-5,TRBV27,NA,CASSPPEGFNQPQHF,TGTGCCAGCAGCCCCCCGGAGGGGTTTAACCAGCCCCAGCATTTT
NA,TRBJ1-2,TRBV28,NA,CASMGGTNYGYTF,TGTGCCAGCATGGGGGGAACCAACTATGGCTACACCTTC
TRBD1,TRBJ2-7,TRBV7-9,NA,CASSSLGTGRDEQYF,TGTGCCAGCAGCTCACTAGGGACAGGGAGAGACGAGCAGTACTTC
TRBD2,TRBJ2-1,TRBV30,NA,CASGVPYNEQFF,TGTGCCAGCGGGGTGCCATACAATGAGCAGTTCTTC
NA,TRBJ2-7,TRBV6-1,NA,CASVTPYEQYF,TGTGCCAGTGTCACTCCCTACGAGCAGTACTTC
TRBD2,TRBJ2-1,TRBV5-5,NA,CASSWRLAGRGGNEQFF,TGTGCCAGCAGCTGGAGGCTAGCGGGACGAGGGGGCAATGAGCAGTTCTTC
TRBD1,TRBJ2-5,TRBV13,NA,CASSGLTGQTPETQYF,TGTGCCAGCAGCGGATTGACGGGACAGACGCCGGAGACCCAGTACTTC
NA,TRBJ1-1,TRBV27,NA,CASSLGPNTEAFF,TGTGCCAGCAGTTTAGGGCCGAACACTGAAGCTTTCTTT